Listed below are T cell receptor beta chains from one sample, sequenced in a study of cytomegalovirus exposure and HLA in healthy donors. TCRdb keeps only in-frame clones here, not all; method: immunoSEQ multiplex PCR. Of over 150,000 clones in the sample, about 90% were seen once. The specimen sequenced was PBMCs. These receptors all come from a woman under 30 in good health and CMV-seropositive. CDR3s include the opening cysteine and the closing phenylalanine or tryptophan. D genes are given only for firm matches. Rows may omit the clone size; those that give it use once, few, many or a size class.

TRBJ1-1	NA	TRBV5-5	NA	CASSFSPGQNTEAFF	TGTGCCAGCAGCTTTTCGCCGGGACAGAACACTGAAGCTTTCTTT
TRBJ2-1	NA	TRBV6-5	once	CASSSDGTPRDEQFF	TGTGCCAGCAGCTCGGACGGGACTCCTAGGGATGAGCAGTTCTTC
TRBJ2-1	NA	TRBV28	NA	CASSLDSGNEQFF	TGTGCCAGCAGTCTCGACTCGGGCAATGAGCAGTTCTTC
TRBJ2-5	NA	TRBV7-9	NA	CASDPGVQETQYF	TGTGCCAGCGACCCCGGGGTACAAGAGACCCAGTACTTC
TRBJ2-5	TRBD1	TRBV5-4	NA	CASSWDRGQETQYF	TGTGCCAGCAGCTGGGACAGGGGACAAGAGACCCAGTACTTC
TRBJ1-2	TRBD1	TRBV5-6	NA	CASSLGPPGQGAYYGYTF	TGTGCCAGCAGCTTGGGCCCCCCGGGACAGGGGGCATACTATGGCTACACCTTC
TRBJ1-1	NA	TRBV6-1	NA	CASSEMRRNTEAFF	TGTGCCAGCAGTGAAATGCGTAGGAACACTGAAGCTTTCTTT
TRBJ2-1	NA	TRBV11-2	NA	CASSLNAGGNEQFF	TGTGCCAGCAGCTTAAACGCCGGCGGTAATGAGCAGTTCTTC
TRBJ2-5	TRBD2	TRBV6-5	NA	CASSYQAGGQETQYF	TGTGCCAGCAGTTACCAGGCGGGAGGGCAAGAGACCCAGTACTTC
TRBJ2-3	TRBD1	TRBV11-3	NA	CASSGTGGDTQYF	TGTGCCAGCAGCGGGACAGGGGGCGATACGCAGTATTTT
TRBJ2-1	TRBD1	TRBV11-2	NA	CASSSTGGGGRPSYNEQFF	TGTGCCAGCAGCTCGACAGGGGGCGGCGGGAGGCCTTCCTACAATGAGCAGTTCTTC
TRBJ1-1	TRBD1	TRBV27	NA	CASSLQGVGMNTEAFF	TGTGCCAGCAGTTTACAGGGGGTTGGAATGAACACTGAAGCTTTCTTT
TRBJ2-3	NA	TRBV5-1	once	CASSDPGGSSDTQYF	TGCGCCAGCAGCGACCCCGGCGGTTCATCAGATACGCAGTATTTT
TRBJ2-3	TRBD2	TRBV7-2	once	CASSALGLAGSTDTQYF	TGTGCCAGCAGCGCCTTGGGACTAGCGGGAAGCACAGATACGCAGTATTTT
TRBJ2-7	TRBD2	TRBV28	NA	CASSPIVLAGNDYEQYF	TGTGCCAGCAGTCCGATCGTATTAGCGGGCAATGACTACGAGCAGTACTTC
TRBJ2-5	TRBD1	TRBV10-3	NA	CAINEGQSGETQYF	TGTGCCATCAACGAGGGACAGTCCGGGGAGACCCAGTACTTC
TRBJ1-1	NA	TRBV21-1	NA	CASPLSVLANTEAFF	TGTGCCAGCCCTTTGAGCGTACTCGCGAACACTGAAGCTTTCTTT
TRBJ1-4	TRBD1	TRBV18	NA	CASSPDDRGLFF	TGTGCCAGCTCACCAGACGACAGGGGCCTGTTTTTT
TRBJ2-1	TRBD1	TRBV27	NA	CASSLSRPRPDRGRNEQFF	TGTGCCAGCAGTTTATCGCGACCCCGCCCGGACAGGGGAAGGAATGAGCAGTTCTTC
TRBJ2-3	TRBD2	TRBV7-3	NA	CASSPEGLAGVEDTQYF	TGTGCCAGCAGCCCGGAGGGACTAGCGGGAGTTGAAGATACGCAGTATTTT
TRBJ2-7	NA	TRBV9	NA	CASSVAVHSYEQYF	TGTGCCAGCAGCGTTGCAGTGCATTCCTACGAGCAGTACTTC
TRBJ2-2	TRBD1	TRBV7-9	NA	CASSFRTGADTGELFF	TGTGCCAGCAGCTTTAGGACAGGGGCCGACACCGGGGAGCTGTTTTTT
TRBJ1-6	NA	TRBV27	NA	CASSQVGGVRDSPLHF	TGTGCCAGCAGTCAGGTGGGGGGGGTGCGTGATTCACCCCTCCACTTT
TRBJ2-5	TRBD1	TRBV29-1	NA	CSVGQIVQETQYF	TGCAGCGTGGGACAGATTGTCCAAGAGACCCAGTACTTC
TRBJ1-5	NA	TRBV6-5	NA	CASSATGPRQPQHF	TGTGCCAGCAGTGCTACAGGGCCAAGGCAGCCCCAGCATTTT
TRBJ2-1	TRBD2	TRBV4-1	NA	CASRALAALLNEQFF	TGCGCCAGCAGGGCACTAGCGGCCCTTTTGAATGAGCAGTTCTTC
TRBJ2-1	TRBD2	TRBV4-2	few	CASTLLASGGDNEQFF	TGTGCCAGCACACTCTTGGCTAGCGGGGGCGACAATGAGCAGTTCTTC
TRBJ2-3	TRBD1	TRBV5-1	NA	CASSLVQGAADTQYF	TGCGCCAGCAGCTTGGTACAGGGGGCTGCAGATACGCAGTATTTT
TRBJ2-7	NA	TRBV27	NA	CASSPGQNTYEQYF	TGTGCCAGCAGTCCAGGACAGAATACCTACGAGCAGTACTTC
TRBJ2-7	NA	TRBV2	NA	CASTSYEQYF	TGTGCCAGCACCAGCTACGAGCAGTACTTC
TRBJ2-1	TRBD1	TRBV7-9	NA	CASSSKTDRGQFF	TGTGCCAGCAGCTCTAAGACCGACAGGGGCCAGTTCTTC
TRBJ2-1	TRBD2	TRBV4-2	NA	CASSQTSGGGPDEQFF	TGTGCCAGCAGCCAAACTAGCGGGGGGGGCCCCGATGAGCAGTTCTTC
TRBJ2-6	NA	TRBV7-2	NA	CASSLRLTLSSGANVLTF	TGTGCCAGCAGCTTGCGACTGACCCTGAGCTCTGGGGCCAACGTCCTGACTTTC
TRBJ1-2	NA	TRBV5-5	NA	CASRRPGFDGYTF	TGTGCCAGCAGGCGGCCAGGGTTCGATGGCTACACCTTC
TRBJ2-3	TRBD1	TRBV2	few	CASSEPEDRDTDTQYF	TGTGCCAGCAGTGAACCCGAGGACAGGGACACAGATACGCAGTATTTT
TRBJ1-1	NA	TRBV2	NA	CASSPQGRNTEAFF	TGTGCCAGCAGCCCTCAGGGGCGAAACACTGAAGCTTTCTTT
TRBJ2-7	NA	TRBV30	NA	CAWTGSSYEQYF	TGTGCCTGGACGGGGAGCTCCTACGAGCAGTACTTC
TRBJ1-4	NA	TRBV14	NA	CASSQITATNEKLFF	TGTGCCAGCAGCCAAATAACAGCAACTAATGAAAAACTGTTTTTT
TRBJ2-1	NA	TRBV7-8	NA	CASSFYGSSYNEQFF	TGTGCCAGCAGCTTTTACGGTAGCTCCTACAATGAGCAGTTCTTC
TRBJ2-7	NA	TRBV25-1	NA	CASGGGGYYEQYF	TGTGCCAGCGGGGGTGGGGGGTACTACGAGCAGTACTTC
TRBJ1-1	TRBD1	TRBV4-1	NA	CASSQPGQGLGLNTEAFF	TGCGCCAGCAGCCAACCGGGACAGGGTCTCGGACTGAACACTGAAGCTTTCTTT
TRBJ2-1	NA	TRBV6-1	NA	CASSVTAALGMFF	TGTGCCAGCAGCGTTACCGCGGCTCTAGGCATGTTCTTC
TRBJ1-5	NA	TRBV18	few	CASSPLQSNQPQHF	TGTGCCAGCTCACCACTCCAAAGCAATCAGCCCCAGCATTTT
TRBJ1-3	NA	TRBV2	NA	CASTLWGSSSGNTIYF	TGTGCCAGCACCCTCTGGGGCAGTTCCTCTGGAAACACCATATATTTT
TRBJ2-3	TRBD2	TRBV27	NA	CASRAGKTDTQYF	TGTGCCAGCCGAGCGGGGAAGACAGATACGCAGTATTTT
TRBJ2-1	NA	TRBV5-4	NA	CASSHTEGLVYNEQFF	TGTGCCAGCAGCCACACTGAGGGACTGGTCTACAATGAGCAGTTCTTC
TRBJ2-1	NA	TRBV6-1	NA	CASSGAQGWNEQFF	TGTGCCAGCAGTGGAGCGCAGGGGTGGAATGAGCAGTTCTTC
TRBJ2-3	NA	TRBV19	NA	CATRTEADTQYF	TGTGCCACACGGACAGAAGCAGATACGCAGTATTTT
TRBJ1-2	TRBD1	TRBV29-1	NA	CSVEGELGQETNYGYTF	TGCAGCGTTGAAGGGGAACTGGGACAGGAGACCAACTATGGCTACACCTTC
TRBJ2-1	TRBD2	TRBV19	NA	CASSTSLAGGKFF	TGTGCCAGTAGTACTTCTCTAGCGGGGGGGAAGTTCTTC
TRBJ2-1	NA	TRBV29-1	NA	CSVEDIQGVSSYNEQFF	TGCAGCGTTGAAGATATACAGGGTGTCAGCTCCTACAATGAGCAGTTCTTC
TRBJ2-5	TRBD2	TRBV27	NA	CASSLGTGGETQYF	TGTGCCAGCAGTTTAGGGACGGGGGGAGAGACCCAGTACTTC
TRBJ2-1	NA	TRBV4-3	NA	CASSQGPRTSEQFF	TGCGCCAGCAGCCAAGGTCCGCGGACAAGCGAGCAGTTCTTC